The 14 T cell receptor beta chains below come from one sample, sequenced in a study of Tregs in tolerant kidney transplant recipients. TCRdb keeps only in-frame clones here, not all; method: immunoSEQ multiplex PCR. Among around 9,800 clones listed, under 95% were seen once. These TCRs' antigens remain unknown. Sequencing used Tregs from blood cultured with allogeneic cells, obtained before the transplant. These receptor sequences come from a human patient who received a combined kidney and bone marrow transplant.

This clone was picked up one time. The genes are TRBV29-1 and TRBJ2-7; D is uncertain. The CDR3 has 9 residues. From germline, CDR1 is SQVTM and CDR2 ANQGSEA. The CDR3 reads CNGSYEQYF. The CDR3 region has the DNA TGCAACGGATCCTACGAGCAGTACTTC.

The CDR3 loop is CASSHKRPGGTSSYEQYF. As DNA, the CDR3 is TGTGCCAGCAGCCATAAACGGCCGGGAGGGACAAGCTCCTACGAGCAGTACTTC. V is TRBV7-9 and J is TRBJ2-7; 8 nucleotides agree with TRBD2. The CDR3 consists of 18 residues. Germline V lookup: CDR1 SEHNR, CDR2 FQNEAQ (reference sequence). V gave up 5 bases and J gave up 0 bases; unmatched junction bases: 15.

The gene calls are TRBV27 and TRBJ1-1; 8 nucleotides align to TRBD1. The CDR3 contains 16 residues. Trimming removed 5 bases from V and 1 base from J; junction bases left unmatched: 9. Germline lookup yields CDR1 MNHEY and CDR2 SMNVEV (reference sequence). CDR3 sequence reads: CASSRGQGKWNTEAFF. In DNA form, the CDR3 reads TGTGCCAGCAGTCGAGGACAGGGAAAATGGAACACTGAAGCTTTCTTT.

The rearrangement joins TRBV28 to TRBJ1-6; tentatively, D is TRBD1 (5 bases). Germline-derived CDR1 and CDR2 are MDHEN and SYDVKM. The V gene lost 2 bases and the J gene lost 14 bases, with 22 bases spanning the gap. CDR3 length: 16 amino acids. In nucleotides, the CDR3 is TGTGCCAGCAGTTTAATTAGTTTGGCAGGGCCTCAATCCCTCCACTTT. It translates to CASSLISLAGPQSLHF. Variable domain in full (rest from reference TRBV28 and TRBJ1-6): DVKVTQSSRYLVKRTGEKVFLECVQDMDHENMFWYRQDPGLGLRLIYFSYDVKMKEKGDIPEGYSVSREKKERFSLILESASTNQTSMYLCASSLISLAGPQSLHFGNGTRLTVT.

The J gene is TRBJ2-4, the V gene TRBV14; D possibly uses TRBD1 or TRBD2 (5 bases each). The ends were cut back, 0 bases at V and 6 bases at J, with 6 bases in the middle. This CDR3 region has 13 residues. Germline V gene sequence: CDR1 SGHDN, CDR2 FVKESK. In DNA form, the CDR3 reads TGTGCCAGCAGCCAAGAGAGGGGAAACATTCAGTACTTC. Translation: CASSQERGNIQYF.

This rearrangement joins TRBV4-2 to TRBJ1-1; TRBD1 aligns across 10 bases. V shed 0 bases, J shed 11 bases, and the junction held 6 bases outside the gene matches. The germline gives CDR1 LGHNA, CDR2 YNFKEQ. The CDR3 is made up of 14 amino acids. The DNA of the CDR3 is TGTGCCAGCAGCCAAGATCCGGCGGACAGGGGGGCTTTCTTT. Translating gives CASSQDPADRGAFF.

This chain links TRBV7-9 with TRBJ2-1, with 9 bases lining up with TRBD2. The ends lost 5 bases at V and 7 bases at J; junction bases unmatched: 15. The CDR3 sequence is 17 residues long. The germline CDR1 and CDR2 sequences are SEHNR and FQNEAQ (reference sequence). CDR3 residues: CASSPPGRRGGLNEQFF. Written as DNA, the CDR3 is TGTGCCAGCAGCCCCCCAGGACGGCGGGGGGGCCTTAATGAGCAGTTCTTC. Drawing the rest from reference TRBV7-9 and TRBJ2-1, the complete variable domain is DTGVSQNPRHKITKRGQNVTFRCDPISEHNRLYWYRQTLGQGPEFLTYFQNEAQLEKSRLLSDRFSAERPKGSFSTLEIQRTEQGDSAMYLCASSPPGRRGGLNEQFFGPGTRLTVL.

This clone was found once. CDR3 sequence: CSVVRYGWDGYTF. CDR3 DNA sequence: TGCAGCGTTGTTAGGTACGGATGGGATGGCTACACCTTC. The V call is TRBV29-1, the J call TRBJ1-2; D is unclear. CDR1 is SQVTM, CDR2 ANQGSEA, per germline. The V and J ends lost 4 bases and 6 bases respectively, with 15 bases between them. This CDR3 comprises 13 residues.

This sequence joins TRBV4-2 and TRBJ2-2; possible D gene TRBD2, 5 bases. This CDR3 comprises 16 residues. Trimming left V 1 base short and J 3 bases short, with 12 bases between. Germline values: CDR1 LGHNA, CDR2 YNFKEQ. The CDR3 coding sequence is TGTGCCAGCAGCCAAGGGTCCAGCGGCTACACCGGGGAGCTGTTTTTT. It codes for CASSQGSSGYTGELFF.

The CDR3, as DNA: TGTGCCAGTAGTTTCAGGGGGAACACCATATATTTT. The encoded protein is CASSFRGNTIYF. The chain recombines TRBV19 with TRBJ1-3, with TRBD1 identical over 7 bases. The CDR3 consists of 12 residues. The V and J ends lost 5 bases and 7 bases, in that order; junction bases with no gene match: 2. CDR1 is LNHDA, CDR2 SQIVND, per germline (reference sequence).

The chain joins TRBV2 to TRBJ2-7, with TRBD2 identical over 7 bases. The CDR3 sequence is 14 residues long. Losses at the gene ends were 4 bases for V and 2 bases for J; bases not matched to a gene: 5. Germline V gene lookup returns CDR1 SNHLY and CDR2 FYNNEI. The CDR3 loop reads CASSGLAVPYEQYF. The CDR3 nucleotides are TGTGCCAGCAGTGGTCTAGCGGTGCCCTACGAGCAGTACTTC.

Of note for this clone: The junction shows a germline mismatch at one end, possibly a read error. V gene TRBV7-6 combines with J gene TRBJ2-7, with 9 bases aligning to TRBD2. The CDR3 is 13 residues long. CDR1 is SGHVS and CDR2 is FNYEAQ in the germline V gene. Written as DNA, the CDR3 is TGTGCCGGCAGCTTCGGGACTAGCTCTACGAGGTACTTC. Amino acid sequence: CAGSFGTSSTRYF. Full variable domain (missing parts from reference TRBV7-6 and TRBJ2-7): GAGVSQSPRYKVTKRGQDVALRCDPISGHVSLYWYRQALGQGPEFLTYFNYEAQQDKSGLPNDRFSAERPEGSISTLTIQRTEQRDSAMYRCAGSFGTSSTRYFGPGTRLTVT.

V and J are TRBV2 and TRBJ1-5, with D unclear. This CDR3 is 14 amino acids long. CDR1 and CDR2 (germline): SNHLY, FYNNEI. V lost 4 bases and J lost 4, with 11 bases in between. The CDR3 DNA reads TGTGCCAGCAGTGTCCGCCAGTTAAATCAGCCCCAGCATTTT. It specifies CASSVRQLNQPQHF.

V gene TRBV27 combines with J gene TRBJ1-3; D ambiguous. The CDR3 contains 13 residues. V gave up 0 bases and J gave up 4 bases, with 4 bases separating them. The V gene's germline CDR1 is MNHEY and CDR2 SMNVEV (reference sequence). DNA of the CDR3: TGTGCCAGCAGTTTATCGTTAGGAAACACCATATATTTT. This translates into CASSLSLGNTIYF.